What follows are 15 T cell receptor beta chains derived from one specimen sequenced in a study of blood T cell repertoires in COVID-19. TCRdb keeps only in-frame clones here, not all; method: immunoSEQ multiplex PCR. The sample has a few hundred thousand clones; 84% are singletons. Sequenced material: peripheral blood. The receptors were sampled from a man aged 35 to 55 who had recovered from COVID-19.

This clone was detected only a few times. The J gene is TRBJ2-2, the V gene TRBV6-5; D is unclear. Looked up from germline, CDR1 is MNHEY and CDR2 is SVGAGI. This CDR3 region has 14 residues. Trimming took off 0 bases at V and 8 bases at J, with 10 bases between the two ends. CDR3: CASSYSAISGELFF. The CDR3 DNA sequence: TGTGCCAGCAGTTACTCAGCCATATCGGGGGAGCTGTTTTTT.

CDR3 coding DNA: TGCAGCTCGTTCACAGATACGCAGTATTTT. Its protein is CSSFTDTQYF. The chain employs TRBV29-1 and TRBJ2-3; D is undetermined. V lost 8 bases and J 2 bases, leaving 5 bases between the germline ends. This CDR3 contains 10 residues. Germline loops: CDR1 SQVTM, CDR2 ANQGSEA.

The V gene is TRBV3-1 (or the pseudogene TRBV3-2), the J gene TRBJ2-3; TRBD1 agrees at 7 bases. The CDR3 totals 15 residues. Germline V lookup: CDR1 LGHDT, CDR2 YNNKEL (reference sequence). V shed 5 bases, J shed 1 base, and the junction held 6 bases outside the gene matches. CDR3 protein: CASSSRQGRTDTQYF. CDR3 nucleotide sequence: TGTGCCAGCAGCTCCAGACAGGGCCGCACAGATACGCAGTATTTT.

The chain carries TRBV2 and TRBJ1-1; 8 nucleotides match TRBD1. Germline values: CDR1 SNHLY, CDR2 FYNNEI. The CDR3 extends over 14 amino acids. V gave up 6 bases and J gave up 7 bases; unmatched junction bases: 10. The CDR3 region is CASRGRSGGHEAFF. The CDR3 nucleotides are TGTGCCAGCAGGGGACGTTCAGGGGGCCATGAAGCTTTCTTT.

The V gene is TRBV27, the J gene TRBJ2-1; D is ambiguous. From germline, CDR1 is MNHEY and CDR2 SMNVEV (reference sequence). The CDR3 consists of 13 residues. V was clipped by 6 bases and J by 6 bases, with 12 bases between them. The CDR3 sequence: CASSHLGTNEQFF. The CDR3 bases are TGTGCCAGCAGCCACCTAGGTACCAATGAGCAGTTCTTC.

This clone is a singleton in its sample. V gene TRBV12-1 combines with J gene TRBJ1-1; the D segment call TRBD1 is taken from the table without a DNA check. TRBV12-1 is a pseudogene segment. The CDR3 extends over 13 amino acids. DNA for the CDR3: TGTGCCAGCAGCTCCCCGCGGGACAGGGGTGCTTTCTTT. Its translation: CASSSPRDRGAFF.

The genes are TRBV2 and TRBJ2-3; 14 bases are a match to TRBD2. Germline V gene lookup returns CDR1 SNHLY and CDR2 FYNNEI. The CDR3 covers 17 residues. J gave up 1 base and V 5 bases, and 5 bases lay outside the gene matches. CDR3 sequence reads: CASSPGLAGDRTDTQYF. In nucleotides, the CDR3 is TGTGCCAGCAGTCCGGGACTAGCGGGGGACCGCACAGATACGCAGTATTTT.

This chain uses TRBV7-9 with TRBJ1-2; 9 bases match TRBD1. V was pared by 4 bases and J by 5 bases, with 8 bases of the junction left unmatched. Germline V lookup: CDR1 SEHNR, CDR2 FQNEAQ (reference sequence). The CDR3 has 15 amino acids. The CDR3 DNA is TGTGCCAGCAGCTCCGGGACAGGGAATGGGTATGGCTACACCTTC. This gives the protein CASSSGTGNGYGYTF.

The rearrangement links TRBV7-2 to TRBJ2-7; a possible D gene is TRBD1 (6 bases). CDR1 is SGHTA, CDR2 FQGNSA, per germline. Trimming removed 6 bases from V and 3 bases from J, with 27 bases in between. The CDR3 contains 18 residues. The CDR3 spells CASSHSTQGPPSVYEQYF. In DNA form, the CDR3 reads TGTGCCAGCAGTCATTCTACACAGGGACCCCCGTCGGTCTACGAGCAGTACTTC.

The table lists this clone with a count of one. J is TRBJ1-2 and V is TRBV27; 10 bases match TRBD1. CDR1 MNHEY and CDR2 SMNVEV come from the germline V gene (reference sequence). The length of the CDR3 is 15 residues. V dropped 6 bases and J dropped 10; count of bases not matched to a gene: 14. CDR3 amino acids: CASRGTGTGEEDYTF. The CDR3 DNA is TGTGCCAGCAGGGGTACCGGGACAGGGGAGGAGGACTACACCTTC.

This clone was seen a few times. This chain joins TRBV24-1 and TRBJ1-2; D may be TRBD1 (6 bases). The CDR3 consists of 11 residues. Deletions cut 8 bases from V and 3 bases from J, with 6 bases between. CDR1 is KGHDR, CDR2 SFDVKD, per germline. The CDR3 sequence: CATNRDYGYTF. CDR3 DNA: TGTGCCACCAACAGGGACTATGGCTACACCTTC.

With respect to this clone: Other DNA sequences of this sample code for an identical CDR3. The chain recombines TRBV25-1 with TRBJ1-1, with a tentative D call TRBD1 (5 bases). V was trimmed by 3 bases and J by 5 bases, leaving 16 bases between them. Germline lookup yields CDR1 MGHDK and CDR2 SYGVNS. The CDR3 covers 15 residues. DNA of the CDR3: TGTGCCAGCAGTGAGTTCCAGGGTAGGGGAACTGAAGCTTTCTTT. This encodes CASSEFQGRGTEAFF.

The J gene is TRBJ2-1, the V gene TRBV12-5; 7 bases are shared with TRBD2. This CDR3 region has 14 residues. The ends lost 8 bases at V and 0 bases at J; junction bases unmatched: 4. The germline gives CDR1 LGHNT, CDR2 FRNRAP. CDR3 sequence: CASLPGGSYNEQFF. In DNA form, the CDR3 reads TGTGCTAGTCTACCGGGGGGCTCCTACAATGAGCAGTTCTTC.

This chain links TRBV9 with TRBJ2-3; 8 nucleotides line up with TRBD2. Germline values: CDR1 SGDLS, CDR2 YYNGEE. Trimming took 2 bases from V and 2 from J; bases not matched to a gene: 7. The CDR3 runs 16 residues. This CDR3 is CASSVSGSQFTDTQYF. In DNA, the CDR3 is TGTGCCAGCAGCGTCAGCGGGAGCCAGTTCACAGATACGCAGTATTTT.

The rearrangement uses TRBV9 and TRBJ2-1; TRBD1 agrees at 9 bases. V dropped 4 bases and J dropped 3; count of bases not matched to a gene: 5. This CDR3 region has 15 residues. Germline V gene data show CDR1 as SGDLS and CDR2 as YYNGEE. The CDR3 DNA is TGTGCCAGCAGCACAACGGGACAGGGCTACAATGAGCAGTTCTTC. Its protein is CASSTTGQGYNEQFF.